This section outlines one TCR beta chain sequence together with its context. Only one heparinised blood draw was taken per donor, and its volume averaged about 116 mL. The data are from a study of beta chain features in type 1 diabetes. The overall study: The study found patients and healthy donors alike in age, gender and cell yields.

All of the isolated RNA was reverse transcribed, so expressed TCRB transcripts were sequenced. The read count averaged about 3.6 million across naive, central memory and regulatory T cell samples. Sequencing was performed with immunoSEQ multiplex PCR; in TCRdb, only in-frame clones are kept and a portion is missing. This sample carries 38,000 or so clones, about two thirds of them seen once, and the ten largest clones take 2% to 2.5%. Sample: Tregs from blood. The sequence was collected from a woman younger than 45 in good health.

CDR3 DNA: TGCGCCAGCAGCCCTGGACTAGCGGGTTGGGAGCAGTACTTC. Its translation is CASSPGLAGWEQYF. The J gene is TRBJ2-5, the V gene TRBV5-1; 11 bases are shared with TRBD2. There are 14 residues in the CDR3. The germline gives CDR1 SGHRS, CDR2 YFSETQ. Germline trimming cut 4 bases from V and 11 bases from J; bases unmatched to any gene: 10.